A selection of T cell receptor beta chains follows, all from one sample in a study of PD-1 blockade in classical Hodgkin lymphoma. The method was immunoSEQ multiplex PCR; TCRdb's version includes in-frame clones alone and lacks a portion of them. The table lists tens of thousands of clones, approximately 94% of them singletons. The sample taken for sequencing was peripheral blood mononuclear cells (PBMCs). These receptors all stem from a human donor with classical Hodgkin lymphoma. CDR3s include the opening cysteine and the closing phenylalanine or tryptophan. D genes are given only for firm matches. Some rows have no size entry. The others give once, few or many, or a class for an expanded clone.

clone size	CDR3 length	D gene	V gene	J gene	CDR3 DNA	CDR3 protein
-	16	-	TRBV1	TRBJ1-1	TGCACCAGCAGTCAGGACCGACCACCCTTTGGCACTGAAGCTTTCTTT	CTSSQDRPPFGTEAFF
-	15	-	TRBV2	TRBJ2-7	TGTGCCAGCAGTGATGGGCCAGGGGGGACCTACGAGCAGTACTTC	CASSDGPGGTYEQYF
-	14	-	TRBV5-1	TRBJ2-5	TGCGCCAGCAGCTTGAATACAGGCCAAGAGACCCAGTACTTC	CASSLNTGQETQYF
-	13	-	TRBV19	TRBJ1-2	TGTGCCAGTAATCTGGGGGCGTTAGGTGGCTACACCTTC	CASNLGALGGYTF
once	13	-	TRBV10-3	TRBJ2-3	TGTGCCATCAGCGAAGGGGGCACAGATACGCAGTATTTT	CAISEGGTDTQYF
-	14	-	TRBV30	TRBJ1-4	TGTGCCTGGAGGCATAACAGCTTCAATGAAAAACTGTTTTTT	CAWRHNSFNEKLFF
once	13	-	TRBV6-1	TRBJ2-5	TGTGCCAGCAGTGTTATGGGGCAAGAGACCCAGTACTTC	CASSVMGQETQYF
-	13	-	TRBV27	TRBJ1-1	TGTGCCAGCAGTTTAGTCAGGGACACTGAAGCTTTCTTT	CASSLVRDTEAFF
-	17	TRBD2	TRBV4-1	TRBJ2-3	TGCGCCAGCAGCCAAGGGCTAGCGGGGGGGCTTACAGATACGCAGTATTTT	CASSQGLAGGLTDTQYF
few	17	TRBD2	TRBV11-2	TRBJ2-5	TGTGCCAGCAGCTACTCCTGGAATAGCGGGGGTCAGGAGACCCAGTACTTC	CASSYSWNSGGQETQYF
-	17	-	TRBV2	TRBJ2-7	TGTGCCAGCAGTGAAGCAGGGACGGACATTGGAAGCTACGAGCAGTACTTC	CASSEAGTDIGSYEQYF
-	13	-	TRBV27	TRBJ2-7	TGTGCCAGCAGTTTATCTAGAGCACTCGAGCAGTACTTC	CASSLSRALEQYF
-	15	TRBD1	TRBV2	TRBJ2-1	TGTGCCAGCAGTAACCGGGACAGGGGGTACAATGAGCAGTTCTTC	CASSNRDRGYNEQFF
-	16	-	TRBV18	TRBJ2-1	TGTGCCAGCTCACAAGCACCCTCCATAGGGGGGATTGAGCAGTTCTTC	CASSQAPSIGGIEQFF
-	15	-	TRBV9	TRBJ1-5	TGTGCCAGCAGCCGCGGAGGCGGTAGCAATCAGCCCCAGCATTTT	CASSRGGGSNQPQHF
-	16	TRBD1	TRBV25-1	TRBJ2-1	TGTGCCAGCAGCCGCCGGGACAGGGGGTCCTACAATGAGCAGTTCTTC	CASSRRDRGSYNEQFF
few	16	TRBD1	TRBV14	TRBJ1-5	TGTGCCAGCAGCCTTCGACAGGGGATTAGCAATCAGCCCCAGCATTTT	CASSLRQGISNQPQHF
once	13	-	TRBV27	TRBJ1-5	TGTGCCAGCAGTTTAGGGGGGGATCAGCCCCAGCATTTT	CASSLGGDQPQHF
-	16	TRBD1	TRBV9	TRBJ1-1	TGTGCCAGCAGCGTAGAGGGGGCAGACCTGGGCACTGAAGCTTTCTTT	CASSVEGADLGTEAFF
-	17	TRBD1	TRBV19	TRBJ2-7	TGTGCCAGTAATTCCACAGAGCAGACAGGGTACTCCTACGAGCAGTACTTC	CASNSTEQTGYSYEQYF
-	16	TRBD1	TRBV5-8	TRBJ2-1	TGTGCCAGCAGCCGGCCCGGGACAGGGTCCTACAATGAGCAGTTCTTC	CASSRPGTGSYNEQFF
-	13	-	TRBV19	TRBJ1-2	TGTGCCACTACATCGGGGAGGCCAGGTGGCTACACCTTC	CATTSGRPGGYTF
-	17	TRBD1	TRBV4-3	TRBJ1-3	TGCGCCAGCAGCCAAGGGACAGGGGTGAGCTCTGGAAACACCATATATTTT	CASSQGTGVSSGNTIYF
once	15	-	TRBV27	TRBJ1-5	TGTGCCAGCAGCCTAGGGGCGGCGGTCAATCAGCCCCAGCATTTT	CASSLGAAVNQPQHF
-	14	-	TRBV28	TRBJ1-5	TGTGCCAGCAGTTTTCTGGATAGCAATCAGCCCCAGCATTTT	CASSFLDSNQPQHF
once	15	TRBD2	TRBV4-1	TRBJ2-1	TGCGCCAGCAGCCAAGTGATTAGCGGGGGCTATGAGCAGTTCTTC	CASSQVISGGYEQFF
-	14	TRBD1	TRBV9	TRBJ1-2	TGTGCCAGCAGCGCGACGGACAGGGCAGATGGCTACACCTTC	CASSATDRADGYTF
-	14	-	TRBV6-5	TRBJ2-7	TGTGCCAGCAGTTACTACGGGGGTCCCTACGAGCAGTACTTC	CASSYYGGPYEQYF
-	14	-	TRBV5-4	TRBJ1-2	TGTGCCAGCAGCTGGACTTTAAGGGGACGCGGCTACACCTTC	CASSWTLRGRGYTF
-	15	-	TRBV7-2	TRBJ2-3	TGTGCCAGCACCCCAGGAGGTGGACGCACAGATACGCAGTATTTT	CASTPGGGRTDTQYF
-	14	-	TRBV18	TRBJ1-2	TGTGCCAGCTCCCCCACCACGACAGTCTATGGCTACACCTTC	CASSPTTTVYGYTF
-	16	-	TRBV19	TRBJ1-5	TGTGCCAGTAGTATTTCAGTCAGGGCAAACAATCAGCCCCAGCATTTT	CASSISVRANNQPQHF
-	18	TRBD1	TRBV28	TRBJ1-6	TGTGCCAGCAGCCTCGCCGGGACAGCGGAGTTAGTGAATTCACCCCTCCACTTT	CASSLAGTAELVNSPLHF
-	15	-	TRBV7-2	TRBJ1-2	TGTGCCAGCAGCTTAGCTCGGGGGGTTGACTATGGCTACACCTTC	CASSLARGVDYGYTF
-	13	-	TRBV5-8	TRBJ1-2	TGTGCCAGCAGCTTGGGGCCGATAGGTGGCTACACCTTC	CASSLGPIGGYTF
-	14	-	TRBV5-1	TRBJ2-3	TGCGCCAGCAGCCTCGGGGTTTTTACAGATACGCAGTATTTT	CASSLGVFTDTQYF
-	17	-	TRBV7-9	TRBJ2-6	TGTGCCAGCAGCTTAGCGAGGGGAGACTCTGGGGCCAACGTCCTGACTTTC	CASSLARGDSGANVLTF
-	13	-	TRBV19	TRBJ1-2	TGTGCCAGTAGTATGGGACGCTCCTATGGCTACACCTTC	CASSMGRSYGYTF
-	12	-	TRBV16	TRBJ2-1	TGTGCCAGCAGCCCGGACTTCAATGAGCAGTTCTTC	CASSPDFNEQFF
-	16	-	TRBV11-2	TRBJ2-1	TGTGCCAGGTTTTGGTGGGGAGACAGCTCCTACAATGAGCAGTTCTTC	CARFWWGDSSYNEQFF
-	15	-	TRBV10-3	TRBJ2-3	TGTGCCATCAGTGAGCCGGAAGAATCCCGTGATACGCAGTATTTT	CAISEPEESRDTQYF
-	15	-	TRBV5-6	TRBJ2-2	TGTGCCAGCAGCGGTATCACAGGGATCACCGGGGAGCTGTTTTTT	CASSGITGITGELFF
-	17	TRBD1	TRBV28	TRBJ2-7	TGTGCCAGCAGTCCCCCGGACAGGGCCTCCGGGTCCTACGAGCAGTACTTC	CASSPPDRASGSYEQYF
-	16	TRBD2	TRBV5-6	TRBJ2-3	TGTGCCAGCAGCTTGGGACTAGCGGGGTTCCCAGATACGCAGTATTTT	CASSLGLAGFPDTQYF
-	17	TRBD2	TRBV5-6	TRBJ2-2	TGTGCCAGCAGATTGACGTTAGCGGGGGGTCAGGCCGGGGAGCTGTTTTTT	CASRLTLAGGQAGELFF
-	13	-	TRBV6-5	TRBJ1-2	TGTGCCAGCAGTTACGGGGCCAACTCGGGCTACACCTTC	CASSYGANSGYTF
-	17	-	TRBV7-2	TRBJ2-7	TGTGCCAGCAGCTACCGGGACCAGTCTTATACCCTCTACGAGCAGTACTTC	CASSYRDQSYTLYEQYF
-	12	-	TRBV6-1	TRBJ2-7	TGTGCCAGCAGACTAACGGGGGTCGAGCAGTACTTC	CASRLTGVEQYF
once	14	-	TRBV7-9	TRBJ2-7	TGTGCCAGCAGCCCTCGGGGGCTAGGTAACGAGCAGTACTTC	CASSPRGLGNEQYF
-	15	-	TRBV7-6	TRBJ1-1	TGTGCCAGCAGCTTATCAGCCCTCTCTAGGACTGAAGCTTTCTTT	CASSLSALSRTEAFF
-	17	TRBD1	TRBV28	TRBJ2-2	TGTGCCAGCAGTGACTTTTGGGACAGGGGGCGTTCCGGGGAGCTGTTTTTT	CASSDFWDRGRSGELFF
-	15	TRBD2	TRBV7-6	TRBJ2-3	TGTGCCAGCAGCTTCAGCGGGGGGGCCCCAGATACGCAGTATTTT	CASSFSGGAPDTQYF
-	15	-	TRBV5-6	TRBJ2-7	TGTGCCAGCAGCTTCTATCAGGGCTGGTCCTACGAGCAGTACTTC	CASSFYQGWSYEQYF
-	13	-	TRBV2	TRBJ2-6	TGTGCCAGCAGCGCGTTGGGGGCCAACGTCCTGACTTTC	CASSALGANVLTF
-	14	-	TRBV28	TRBJ2-5	TGTGCCAGCAAAGACCCCGGACAGAAAGAGACCCAGTACTTC	CASKDPGQKETQYF
-	14	-	TRBV6-1	TRBJ1-5	TGTGCCAGCAGAACATTGGAGAGCAATCAGCCCCAGCATTTT	CASRTLESNQPQHF
-	20	TRBD2	TRBV18	TRBJ2-2	TGTGCCAGCTCACCAATCCCGTCAAGACCGGCGGGAGAGGCCACCGGGGAGCTGTTTTTT	CASSPIPSRPAGEATGELFF
-	15	-	TRBV5-1	TRBJ2-7	TGCGCCAGCAGCTTTGGACGGGGGGCTTGGGAAGAGCAGTACTTC	CASSFGRGAWEEQYF
-	17	TRBD1	TRBV5-4	TRBJ2-3	TGTGCCAGCAGCTTGGAGGGGACAGGGGTGCTCCCAGATACGCAGTATTTT	CASSLEGTGVLPDTQYF
-	16	-	TRBV5-1	TRBJ2-3	TGCGCCAGCAGCTTGAAGGGGGGGCCTCGGACAGATACGCAGTATTTT	CASSLKGGPRTDTQYF